Sequencing of this T cell receptor (beta chain) was carried out in a study of shared T cell receptors in the human thymus (dated by TCRdb to about 2021). With respect to the entire study: The study examined how self-reactive, shared T-cell receptor alpha chains are generated in the human thymus.

The CDR3 spans 22 residues, from the cysteine through the phenylalanine. Only the CDR3 part of the read is kept: 66 bases, read in frame from the first base. The junction shows trimming of 4 bases on V and 1 base on J, and the gene matches do not reach 24 bases of it. CDR1 and CDR2 are drawn from the germline V gene: LGHNA, YNFKEQ. Libraries were made using the immunoSEQ multiplex PCR assay. Drawn from immuneACCESS, this table holds only the in-frame rearrangements with V and J called that TCRdb kept. Clones are partly lost; checked studies trace under half to an unresolved V gene and leave the rest unexplained. The sample records roughly 560,000 clones, about 84% of which are singletons. The ten top clones hold approximately 0.013% of the sample. With regard to this clone: This receptor's antigen is unknown. The record has no base qualities; no much larger clone is one base away.

The same data also went into a second study, on human thymus T cells. The second study's paper adds: Donors were immunologically healthy infants undergoing open corrective cardiac surgery for congenital heart defects in Finland. Thymus tissue was obtained as surgical resects removed during corrective cardiac surgery. Biased V and J gene segment usage appeared to be present in both thymic and peripheral blood repertoires. The related research found that thymic TCR repertoires overlapped highly between unrelated individuals. TCR alpha and beta repertoires from about 8 infant thymus samples and a few related peripheral blood samples were characterized in the study. The cohort included several male and a couple of female infants, with donor ages spanning 7 to 244 days. After being mechanically released from the tissue, thymocytes were kept at -70 degrees C in pellets of 10-30 million cells. A QIAsymphony instrument was used to extract genomic DNA from frozen cell pellets. The immunoSEQ multiplex PCR assay was used to amplify the TCRB and TCRAD loci from a standardized quantity of quality-controlled genomic DNA. The amplicons covered the V(D)J region and were long enough to include the CDR3 and to identify the V and J genes. The commercial immunoSEQ service was used to sequence amplicons on an Illumina platform. Primer bias and sequencing errors were corrected using previously described methods, and TCRAD and TCRB definitions followed the IMGT database. Repertoires were analysed with immunoSEQ Analyzer 3.0 and VDJTools, covering basic statistics, V/J segment usage, diversity estimates, rarefaction and pairwise overlap. Diversity was estimated using the Chao1, ChaoE, Efron-Thisted, Shannon and inverse Simpson indices, and was also estimated on datasets down-sampled to the size of the smallest sample. Repertoire overlap was assessed by strict matching of CDR3 nucleotide sequence, V gene and J gene, and clustering was done by Jaccard-based multidimensional scaling. On average, thymus samples yielded 800,000 or so unique TCRB clonotypes, whereas blood samples yielded 70,000 to 100,000.

Sequencing was carried out using thymocytes. This sequence uses TRBV4-2 and TRBJ2-3, with 9 bases aligning to TRBD2. This clonotype originated in a boy under three years old with a congenital heart defect. Donor details come from another sample of the same person, matched by shared clones. At the DNA level, the sequence is TGTGCCAGCAGCCTACGATCGGACCAGCGGGAGGCCCCGGGAGGATGCACAGATACGCAGTATTTT. Its protein reads: CASSLRSDQREAPGGCTDTQYF.